This T cell receptor beta chain appears in the sequencing data of a study of neoadjuvant anti-PD-1 for oral cavity cancer. CDR3 length: 14 residues. The V gene lost 6 bases and the J gene lost 0 bases, with 9 bases spanning the gap. The V gene's germline CDR1 is MDHEN and CDR2 SYDVKM. Repertoires were generated with immunoSEQ multiplex PCR, while TCRdb's copy carries only in-frame clones and drops some. The sample has 9,000 to 9,500 clones; 66% are singletons. This specimen was tumor tissue, taken before nivolumab (anti-PD-1) treatment. The gene calls are TRBV28 and TRBJ1-5; D is uncertain. The receptor comes from a person between 35 and 79 years old with oral cavity squamous cell carcinoma. This CDR3 reads CASSAPVSNQPQHF. For the CDR3, the DNA is TGTGCCAGCAGCGCTCCAGTTAGCAATCAGCCCCAGCATTTT.